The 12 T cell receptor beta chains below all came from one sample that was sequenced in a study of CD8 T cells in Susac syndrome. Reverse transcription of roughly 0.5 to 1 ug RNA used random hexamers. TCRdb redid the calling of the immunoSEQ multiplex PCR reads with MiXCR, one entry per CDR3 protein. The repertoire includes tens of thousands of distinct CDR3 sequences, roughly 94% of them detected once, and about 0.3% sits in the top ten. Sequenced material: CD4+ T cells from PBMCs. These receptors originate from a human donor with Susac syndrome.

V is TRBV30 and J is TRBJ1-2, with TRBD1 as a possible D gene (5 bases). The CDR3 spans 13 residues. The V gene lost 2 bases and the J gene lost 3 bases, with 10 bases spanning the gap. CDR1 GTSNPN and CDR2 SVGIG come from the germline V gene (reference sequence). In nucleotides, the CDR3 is TGTGCCTGGAGTCCTCAGGGTTACTATGGCTACACCTTC. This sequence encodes CAWSPQGYYGYTF.

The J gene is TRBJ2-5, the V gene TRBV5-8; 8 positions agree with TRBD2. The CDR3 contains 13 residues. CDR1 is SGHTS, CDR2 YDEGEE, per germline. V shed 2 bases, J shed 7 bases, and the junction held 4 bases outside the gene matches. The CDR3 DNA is TGTGCCAGCAGCTTCTCCCGGGAGGGGACCCAGTACTTC. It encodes CASSFSREGTQYF.

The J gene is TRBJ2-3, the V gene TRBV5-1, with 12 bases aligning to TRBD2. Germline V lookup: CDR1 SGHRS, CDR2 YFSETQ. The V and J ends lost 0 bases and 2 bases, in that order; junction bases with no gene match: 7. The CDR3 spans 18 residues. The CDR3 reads CASSLEPSGGADTDTQYF. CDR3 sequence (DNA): TGCGCCAGCAGCTTGGAGCCTAGCGGGGGGGCCGACACAGATACGCAGTATTTT.

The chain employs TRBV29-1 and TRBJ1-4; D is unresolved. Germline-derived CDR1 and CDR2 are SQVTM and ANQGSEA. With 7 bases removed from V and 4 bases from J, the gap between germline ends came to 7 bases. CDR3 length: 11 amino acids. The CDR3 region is CSGTVNEKLFF. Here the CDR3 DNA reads TGCAGCGGGACCGTTAATGAAAAACTGTTTTTT.

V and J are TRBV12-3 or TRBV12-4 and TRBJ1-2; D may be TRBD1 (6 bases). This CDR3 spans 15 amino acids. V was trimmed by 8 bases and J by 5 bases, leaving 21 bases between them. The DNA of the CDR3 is TGTGCCAGCGGCCGGACAGTCCTATTTGGGTATGGCTACACCTTC. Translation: CASGRTVLFGYGYTF.

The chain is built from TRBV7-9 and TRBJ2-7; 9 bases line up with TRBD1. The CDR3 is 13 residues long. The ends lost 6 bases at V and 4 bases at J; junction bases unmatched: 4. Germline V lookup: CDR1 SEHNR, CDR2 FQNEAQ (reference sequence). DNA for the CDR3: TGTGCCAGCAGACCGGACAGGGGATACGAGCAGTACTTC. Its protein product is CASRPDRGYEQYF.

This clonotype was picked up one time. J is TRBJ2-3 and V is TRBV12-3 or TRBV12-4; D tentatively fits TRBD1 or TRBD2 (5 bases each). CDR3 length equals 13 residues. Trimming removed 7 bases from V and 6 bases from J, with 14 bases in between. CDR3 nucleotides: TGTGCCAGCACCCGGGACGTCGTCGATACGCAGTATTTT. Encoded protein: CASTRDVVDTQYF.

The CDR3 protein is CASSFDSLYNSPLHF. The CDR3 coding sequence is TGTGCCAGCAGCTTCGACAGCCTCTATAATTCACCCCTCCACTTT. The rearrangement uses TRBV5-4 and TRBJ1-6, with TRBD1 as a possible D gene (5 bases). Germline CDR1 SGHNT, CDR2 YYREEE (reference sequence). The CDR3 extends over 15 amino acids. V lost 2 bases and J lost 3, with 9 bases in between.

The CDR3 DNA reads TGCAGTGCTTGGGTGGGACTTCTTAACTATGGCTACACCTTC. Translated, it gives CSAWVGLLNYGYTF. This chain connects TRBV20-1 to TRBJ1-2; possible D gene TRBD1, 5 bases. This CDR3 is 14 amino acids long. V shed 5 bases and J shed 1 base, with 14 bases lying between them. Germline CDR1 DFQATT, CDR2 SNEGSKA (reference sequence).

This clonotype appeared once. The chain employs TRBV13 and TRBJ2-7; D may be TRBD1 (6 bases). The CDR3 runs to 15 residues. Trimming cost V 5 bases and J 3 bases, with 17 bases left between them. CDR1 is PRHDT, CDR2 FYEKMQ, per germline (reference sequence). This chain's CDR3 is CASSEYRVGSYEQYF. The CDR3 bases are TGTGCCAGCAGCGAATACAGGGTCGGAAGCTACGAGCAGTACTTC.

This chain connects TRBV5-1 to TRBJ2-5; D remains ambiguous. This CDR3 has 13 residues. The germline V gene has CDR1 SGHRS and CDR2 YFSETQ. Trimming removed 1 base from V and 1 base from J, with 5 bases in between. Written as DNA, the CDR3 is TGCGCCAGCAGCTTGAACGGCCAAGAGACCCAGTACTTC. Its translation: CASSLNGQETQYF.

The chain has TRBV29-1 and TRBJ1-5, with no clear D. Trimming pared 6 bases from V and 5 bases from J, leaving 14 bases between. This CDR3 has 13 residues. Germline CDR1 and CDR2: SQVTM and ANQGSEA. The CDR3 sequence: CSVAPGSDQPQHF. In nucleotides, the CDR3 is TGCAGCGTGGCCCCGGGAAGCGATCAGCCCCAGCATTTT.